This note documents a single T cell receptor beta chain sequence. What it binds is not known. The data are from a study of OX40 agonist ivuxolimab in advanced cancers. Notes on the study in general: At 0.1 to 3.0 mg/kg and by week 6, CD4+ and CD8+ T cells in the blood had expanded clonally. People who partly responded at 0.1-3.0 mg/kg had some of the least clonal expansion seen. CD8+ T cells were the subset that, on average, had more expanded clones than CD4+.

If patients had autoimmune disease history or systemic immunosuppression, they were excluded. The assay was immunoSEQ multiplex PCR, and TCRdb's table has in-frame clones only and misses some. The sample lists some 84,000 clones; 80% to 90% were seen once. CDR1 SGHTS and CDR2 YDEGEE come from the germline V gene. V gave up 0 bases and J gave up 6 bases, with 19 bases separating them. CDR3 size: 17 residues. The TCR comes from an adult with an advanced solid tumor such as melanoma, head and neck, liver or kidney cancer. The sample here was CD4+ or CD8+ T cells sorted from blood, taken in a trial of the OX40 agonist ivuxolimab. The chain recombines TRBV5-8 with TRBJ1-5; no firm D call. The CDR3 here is CASSLVVGVAAGQPQHF. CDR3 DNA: TGTGCCAGCAGCTTGGTCGTTGGTGTGGCAGCGGGTCAGCCCCAGCATTTT.